This entry lists 25 T cell receptor beta chains sequenced from one sample in a study of glioma-infiltrating T cells. TCR alpha and beta CDR3 regions were amplified from RNA using iRepertoire nested multiplex PCR. TCRdb used MiXCR to reprocess the multiplex PCR reads, holding one entry per CDR3 protein. The sample holds around 100,000 distinct CDR3 sequences, roughly 30% seen once. The material sequenced was glioma tissue, nonneoplastic brain tissue, or PBMCs (not recorded which). All receptors derive from a human donor with low-grade glioma or glioblastoma, undergoing nonglioma brain surgery, or in good health (not recorded which).

The chain joins TRBV28 to TRBJ1-5; D perhaps matches TRBD1 (5 bases). The CDR3 extends over 15 amino acids. CDR1 is MDHEN and CDR2 is SYDVKM in the germline V gene. Trimming pared 10 bases from V and 2 bases from J, leaving 18 bases between. CDR3 nucleotide sequence: TGTGCCATCATTCCGGGGCCGTTTCGCAATCAGCCCCAGCATTTT. Translation: CAIIPGPFRNQPQHF.

This clonotype was seen ten or more times. J is TRBJ2-7 and V is TRBV6-1; 7 positions match TRBD1. The germline CDR1 and CDR2 sequences are MNHNS and SASEGT. The CDR3 is 14 residues long. Trimming took 8 bases from V and 3 from J; bases not matched to a gene: 10. This CDR3 is CASRAHRDSYEQYF. The CDR3 coding sequence is TGTGCCAGCCGCGCCCACCGGGACAGCTACGAGCAGTACTTC.

This clonotype was seen many times. In DNA, the CDR3 is TGTGCCAGCAGTTCTCAGGGGTTCAGCTATGGCTACACCTTC. It yields the protein CASSSQGFSYGYTF. The chain recombines TRBV28 with TRBJ1-2; D may be TRBD1 (6 bases). Germline CDR1 MDHEN, CDR2 SYDVKM. V was shortened by 4 bases and J by 4 bases, with 13 bases between the two germline ends. The CDR3 runs 14 residues.

This clonotype was observed at least ten times. The chain combines TRBV2 with TRBJ1-2; D gene unclear. This CDR3 is 12 amino acids long. The V end was cut by 6 bases, the J end by 3 bases, with 8 bases between. Per germline, CDR1 SNHLY and CDR2 FYNNEI. CDR3 nucleotide sequence: TGTGCCAGCAGGAGAACATACTATGGCTACACCTTC. Translating it yields CASRRTYYGYTF.

Note on this clonotype: A much larger clone sits a single nucleotide away, making a read error possible. The rearrangement links TRBV27 to TRBJ2-2, with 10 bases that match TRBD1. CDR1 is MNHEY and CDR2 is SMNVEV in the germline V gene (reference sequence). The CDR3 has 17 residues. J gave up 2 bases and V 2 bases, and 5 bases lay outside the gene matches. In DNA form, the CDR3 reads TGTGCCAGCAGTTTAATCGCGACAGGGGGCAACACCGGGGAGCTGTTTTTT. This encodes CASSLIATGGNTGELFF.

The sample holds a few counts of this clonotype. The V call is TRBV11-3, the J call TRBJ2-3, with D unresolved. The V end lost 5 bases, the J end lost 1 base, and 10 bases lay between the germline ends. The germline V gene encodes CDR1 SGHNT and CDR2 YENEEA. The CDR3 is 14 residues long. CDR3: CASSPDGGTDTQYF. CDR3 sequence (DNA): TGTGCCAGCAGCCCTGATGGGGGCACAGATACGCAGTATTTT.

This clonotype was counted ten times or more. The J gene is TRBJ1-1, the V gene TRBV25-1; the D is unclear. The V gene's germline CDR1 is MGHDK and CDR2 SYGVNS. V lost 4 bases, J lost 0 bases, and 9 bases lay in between. This CDR3 contains 14 residues. The DNA of the CDR3 is TGTGCCAGCAGTGCATACAGCGTGAACACTGAAGCTTTCTTT. Translation: CASSAYSVNTEAFF. The entire variable domain, with the rest obtained from reference TRBV25-1 and TRBJ1-1, is as follows: EADIYQTPRYLVIGTGKKITLECSQTMGHDKMYWYQQDPGMELHLIHYSYGVNSTEKGDLSSESTVSRIRTEHFPLTLESARPSHTSQYLCASSAYSVNTEAFFGQGTRLTVV.

This clonotype has at least ten counts. The rearrangement joins TRBV15 to TRBJ1-5, with 7 bases aligning to TRBD1. CDR1 LNHNV and CDR2 YYDKDF come from the germline V gene (reference sequence). V lost 0 bases and J lost 6; bases outside the gene matches: 5. CDR3 length: 15 amino acids. The CDR3 DNA sequence: TGTGCCACCAGCAGAGATCGGACAGGCAGTCAGCCCCAGCATTTT. Protein product: CATSRDRTGSQPQHF.

The V call is TRBV19, the J call TRBJ2-1; 9 positions agree with TRBD1. This CDR3 region has 13 residues. The junction had 5 bases not matched to a gene; V was cut back by 0 bases and J by 14 bases. Germline loops: CDR1 LNHDA, CDR2 SQIVND (reference sequence). The CDR3 bases are TGTGCCAGTAGTATAGATAAGGACAGGGGCAAGTTCTTC. Its protein product is CASSIDKDRGKFF.

This chain's CDR3 is CASSSGYDGYTF. The CDR3 DNA reads TGTGCCAGCAGCTCCGGATATGATGGCTACACCTTC. The chain combines TRBV7-3 with TRBJ1-2; D is undetermined. Trimming removed 4 bases from V and 6 bases from J, with 9 bases in between. CDR1 is SGHTA, CDR2 FQGTGA, per germline. This CDR3 comprises 12 residues.

V gene TRBV5-4 combines with J gene TRBJ2-7; 8 positions agree with TRBD2. The CDR3 spans 12 residues. Germline CDR1 reads SGHNT; CDR2 reads YYREEE (reference sequence). CDR3 nucleotide sequence: TGTGACACCCACGGGGGGGCCTACGAGCAGTACTTC. Amino acid sequence: CDTHGGAYEQYF.

This clonotype was detected ten times or more. V usage is TRBV6-1 and J usage is TRBJ1-2; no reliable D call. V was clipped by 6 bases and J by 4 bases, with 21 bases between them. CDR3 length: 16 amino acids. CDR1 MNHNS and CDR2 SASEGT come from the germline V gene. The CDR3 nucleotides are TGTGCCAGCAGCTCCGAACCTCCCCGGGTTGGCTATGGCTACACCTTC. This codes for CASSSEPPRVGYGYTF.

Details on this clonotype: With a much larger clone just one base away, this may be a read error. The J gene is TRBJ1-2, the V gene TRBV27; weak D call: TRBD1 (5 bases). CDR3 size: 14 residues. V was cut by 5 bases and J by 6 bases, with 16 bases left in between. CDR1 and CDR2 from the germline V gene are MNHEY and SMNVEV (reference sequence). The CDR3 protein is CASSAAQGRHGYTF. The CDR3 DNA reads as TGTGCCAGCAGTGCTGCTCAGGGCCGGCATGGCTACACCTTC.

This clonotype was seen ten or more times. The V gene is TRBV7-6, the J gene TRBJ2-5; D unclear. This CDR3 has 13 residues. The V end was cut by 3 bases, the J end by 2 bases, with 7 bases between. Germline assignment: CDR1 SGHVS and CDR2 FNYEAQ. This chain's CDR3 is CASSLSGQETQYF. The CDR3 DNA sequence: TGTGCCAGCAGCTTGTCCGGACAAGAGACCCAGTACTTC.

The rearrangement links TRBV5-1 to TRBJ2-7; D is uncertain. With 1 base removed from V and 3 bases from J, the gap between germline ends came to 11 bases. CDR1 is SGHRS and CDR2 is YFSETQ in the germline V gene. The CDR3 runs 14 residues. CDR3 sequence reads: CASSLIVSFYEQYF. Here the CDR3 DNA reads TGCGCCAGCAGCTTGATTGTAAGCTTCTACGAGCAGTACTTC.

This clonotype was seen a few times. The gene calls are TRBV7-2 and TRBJ2-7, with TRBD2 matching 13 bases. This CDR3 has 18 residues. V was clipped by 0 bases and J by 1 base; unmatched bases: 6. Germline V gene sequence: CDR1 SGHTA, CDR2 FQGNSA. The CDR3 DNA sequence: TGTGCCAGCAGCTTAGCGCGACTAGCGGGGGGCCAATCCTACGAGCAGTACTTC. This codes for CASSLARLAGGQSYEQYF. Using reference TRBV7-2 and TRBJ2-7 for the parts outside the CDR3, the full variable domain is GAGVSQSPSNKVTEKGKDVELRCDPISGHTALYWYRQSLGQGLEFLIYFQGNSAPDKSGLPSDRFSAERTGGSVSTLTIQRTQQEDSAVYLCASSLARLAGGQSYEQYFGPGTRLTVT.

Turning to this clonotype: This could be a read error, since a much larger clone is one nucleotide away. The chain links TRBV29-1 to TRBJ2-3, with D possibly being TRBD2 (6 bases). The germline V gene encodes CDR1 SQVTM and CDR2 ANQGSEA. The CDR3 loop spans 13 amino acids. The CDR3 DNA reads as TGCAGCGTTGACGGGGGTCTCACAGATACGAAGTATTTT. Its protein is CSVDGGLTDTKYF.

The chain couples TRBV2 to TRBJ1-2; the match to TRBD1 covers 8 bases. Germline V CDR1 and CDR2: SNHLY, FYNNEI. This CDR3 contains 14 residues. V trimming: 6 bases; J trimming: 11 bases; junction bases outside the gene matches: 14. CDR3 residues: CASSLVSWTGSYTF. In DNA, the CDR3 is TGTGCCAGCAGCTTAGTTTCTTGGACAGGGAGTTACACCTTC.

This clonotype was observed a few times. This sequence joins TRBV7-8 and TRBJ1-3; D possibly corresponds to TRBD1 (6 bases). CDR3 length equals 14 residues. Between the trimmed V and J ends, which lost 5 bases and 8 bases, there was a span of 16 bases. CDR1 is SGHVS, CDR2 FQNEAQ, per germline. CDR3 protein: CASSPSPGADTIYF. CDR3 bases: TGTGCCAGCAGCCCCTCCCCGGGGGCAGACACCATATATTTT.

A word on this clonotype: A much larger clone differs by one base, so this may be a read error. This chain connects TRBV29-1 to TRBJ1-1, with D unclear. The CDR3 runs to 13 residues. CDR1 and CDR2 (germline): SQVTM, ANQGSEA. The CDR3 bases are TGCAGCGTTGTTGACCAGCCCCCCACTGAAGGTTTCTTT. Its protein product is CSVVDQPPTEGFF.

This clonotype was counted ten times or more. The CDR3 is CASSFYASYEQYF. The CDR3 DNA reads TGTGCCAGCAGTTTTTATGCCTCCTACGAGCAGTACTTC. The chain carries TRBV27 and TRBJ2-7; D remains unclear. The CDR3 extends over 13 amino acids. Germline-derived CDR1 and CDR2 are MNHEY and SMNVEV (reference sequence). The V gene lost 3 bases and the J gene lost 0 bases, with 6 bases spanning the gap.

On this clonotype: This sequence may be a read error, since a much larger clone differs from it by one base. The genes are TRBV20-1 and TRBJ1-1; D uncertain. The CDR3 runs to 14 residues. Germline V gene sequence: CDR1 DFQATT, CDR2 SNEGSKA (reference sequence). The CDR3 is CSALKRRLNTKAFF. The CDR3 nucleotides read TGCAGTGCCCTGAAAAGGCGCCTGAACACTAAAGCTTTCTTT.

Note on this clonotype: This could be a read error, since a much larger clone is one nucleotide away. This rearrangement joins TRBV28 to TRBJ1-1; TRBD1 might be the D (5 bases). Germline CDR1 is MDHEN and CDR2 is SYDVKM. The CDR3 covers 14 residues. In DNA, the CDR3 is TGTGCCAGCAGTTTGCCGGACGTGGACACTGAAGCTTTATTT. It encodes CASSLPDVDTEALF.

The chain links TRBV24-1 to TRBJ2-7; TRBD1 or TRBD2 may be the D gene (5 bases each). Germline lookup yields CDR1 KGHDR and CDR2 SFDVKD. The CDR3 consists of 13 residues. V was shortened by 5 bases and J by 2 bases, with 9 bases between the two germline ends. CDR3 sequence reads: CATSGDATYEQYF. Written as DNA, the CDR3 is TGTGCCACCAGTGGGGACGCCACCTACGAGCAGTACTTC.

This clonotype was counted only a few times. V and J are TRBV24-1 and TRBJ2-3, with a tentative D call TRBD1 (6 bases). CDR1 is KGHDR and CDR2 is SFDVKD in the germline V gene. This CDR3 is 12 amino acids long. Trimming stripped 8 bases from V and 2 bases from J, with 7 bases between. CDR3 sequence reads: CATKGDTDTQYF. In DNA, the CDR3 is TGTGCCACCAAGGGGGACACAGATACGCAGTATTTT.